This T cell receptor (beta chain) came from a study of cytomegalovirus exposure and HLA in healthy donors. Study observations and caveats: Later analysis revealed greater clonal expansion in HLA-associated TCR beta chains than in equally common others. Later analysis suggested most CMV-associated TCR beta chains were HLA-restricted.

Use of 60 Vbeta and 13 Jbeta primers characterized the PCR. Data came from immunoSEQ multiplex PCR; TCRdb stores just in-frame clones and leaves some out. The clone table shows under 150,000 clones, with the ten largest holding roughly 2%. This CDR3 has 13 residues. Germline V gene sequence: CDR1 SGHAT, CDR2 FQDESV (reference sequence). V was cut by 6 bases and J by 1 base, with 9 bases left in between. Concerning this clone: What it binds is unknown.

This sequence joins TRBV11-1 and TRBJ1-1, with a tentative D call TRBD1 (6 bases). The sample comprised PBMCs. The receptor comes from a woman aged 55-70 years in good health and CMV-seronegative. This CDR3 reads CASSSQGNTEAFF. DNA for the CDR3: TGTGCCAGCAGTTCACAGGGGAACACTGAAGCTTTCTTT.